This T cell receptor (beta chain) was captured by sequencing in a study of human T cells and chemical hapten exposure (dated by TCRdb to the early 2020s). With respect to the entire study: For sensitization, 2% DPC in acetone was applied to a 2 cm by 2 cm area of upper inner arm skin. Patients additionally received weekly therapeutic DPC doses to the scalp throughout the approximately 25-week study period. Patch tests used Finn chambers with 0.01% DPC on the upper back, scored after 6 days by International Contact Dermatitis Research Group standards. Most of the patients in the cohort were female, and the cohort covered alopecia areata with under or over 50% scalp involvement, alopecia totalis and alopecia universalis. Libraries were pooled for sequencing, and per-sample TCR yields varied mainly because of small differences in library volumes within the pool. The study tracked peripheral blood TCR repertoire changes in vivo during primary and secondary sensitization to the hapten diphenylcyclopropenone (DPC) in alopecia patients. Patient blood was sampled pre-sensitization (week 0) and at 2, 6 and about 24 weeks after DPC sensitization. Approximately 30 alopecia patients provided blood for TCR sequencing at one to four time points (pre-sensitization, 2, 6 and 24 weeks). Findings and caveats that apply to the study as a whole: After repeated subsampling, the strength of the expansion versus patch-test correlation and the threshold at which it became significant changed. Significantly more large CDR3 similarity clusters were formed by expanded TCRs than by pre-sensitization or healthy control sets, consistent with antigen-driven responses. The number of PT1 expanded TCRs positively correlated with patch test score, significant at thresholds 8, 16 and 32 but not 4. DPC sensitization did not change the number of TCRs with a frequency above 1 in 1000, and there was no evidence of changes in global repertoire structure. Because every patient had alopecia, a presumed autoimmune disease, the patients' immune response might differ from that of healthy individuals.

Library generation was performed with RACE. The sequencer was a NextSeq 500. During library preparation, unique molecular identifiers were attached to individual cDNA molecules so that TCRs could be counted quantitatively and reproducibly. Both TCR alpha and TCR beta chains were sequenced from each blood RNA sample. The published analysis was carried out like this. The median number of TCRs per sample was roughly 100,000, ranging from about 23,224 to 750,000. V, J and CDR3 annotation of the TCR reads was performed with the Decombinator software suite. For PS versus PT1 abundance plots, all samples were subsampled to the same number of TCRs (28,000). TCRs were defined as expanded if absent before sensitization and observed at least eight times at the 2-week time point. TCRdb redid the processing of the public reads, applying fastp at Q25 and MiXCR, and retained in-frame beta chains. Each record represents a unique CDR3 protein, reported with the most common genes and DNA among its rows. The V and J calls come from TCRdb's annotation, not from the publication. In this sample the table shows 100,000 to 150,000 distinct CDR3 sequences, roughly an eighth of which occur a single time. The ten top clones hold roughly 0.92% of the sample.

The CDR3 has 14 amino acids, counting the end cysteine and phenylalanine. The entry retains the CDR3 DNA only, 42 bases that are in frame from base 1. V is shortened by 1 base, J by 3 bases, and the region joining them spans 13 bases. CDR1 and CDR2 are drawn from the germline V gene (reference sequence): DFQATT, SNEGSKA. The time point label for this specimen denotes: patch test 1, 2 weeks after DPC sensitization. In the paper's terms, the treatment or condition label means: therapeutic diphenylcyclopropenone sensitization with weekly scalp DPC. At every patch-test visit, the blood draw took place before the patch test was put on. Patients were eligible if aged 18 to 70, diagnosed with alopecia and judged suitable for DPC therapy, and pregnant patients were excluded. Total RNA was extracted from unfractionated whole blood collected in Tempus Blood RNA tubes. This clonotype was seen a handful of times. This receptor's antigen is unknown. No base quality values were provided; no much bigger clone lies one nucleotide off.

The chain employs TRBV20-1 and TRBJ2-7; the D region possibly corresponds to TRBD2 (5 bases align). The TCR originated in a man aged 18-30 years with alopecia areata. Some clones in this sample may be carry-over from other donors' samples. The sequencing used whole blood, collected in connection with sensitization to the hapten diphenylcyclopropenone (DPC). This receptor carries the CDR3 CSARAGRLNYEQYF. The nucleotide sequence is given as TGCAGTGCTAGAGCGGGGAGATTAAACTACGAGCAGTACTTC.